A selection of T cell receptor beta chains follows, all from one sample in a study of shared clonotypes between healthy human individuals. TCRdb's table, derived via immunoSEQ multiplex PCR, lists solely in-frame clones and lacks some. Here the sample spans some 2,000,000 clones, roughly 94% being singletons. Sequenced sample: naive CD8+ T cells sorted from blood. These receptors were obtained from a man aged 18 to 29 in good health. Each CDR3 is given with its conserved first and last residue.

j_call v_call cdr3_aa
TRBJ1-5 TRBV7-9 CASAGDSGPQHF
TRBJ1-1 TRBV4-3 CASSQSRGGETEAFF
TRBJ1-6 TRBV6-1 CASSETWEGSPLHF
TRBJ1-2 TRBV29-1 CSVDPGGRGGYTF
TRBJ1-2 TRBV5-4 CASSSPFQGRGYTF
TRBJ2-5 TRBV27 CASSQTRAQETQYF
TRBJ1-2 TRBV6-1 CASKTGSRGGYTF
TRBJ2-3 TRBV4-1 CASSQYIGDTQYF
TRBJ1-2 TRBV19 CASSIGIGYTF
TRBJ1-5 TRBV27 CASSSDRDQPQHF